The 5 T cell receptor beta chains listed next were all sequenced from one sample in a study of technical replicates of blood from several donors. Data came from immunoSEQ multiplex PCR; TCRdb stores just in-frame clones and leaves some out. The sample holds approximately 92,000 clones, about 95% seen once. The sequencing sample was made of T cells isolated from PBMCs. Every receptor here comes from a human donor in good health.

V gene TRBV4-1 combines with J gene TRBJ2-1; 7 nucleotides agree with TRBD2. CDR3 size: 17 residues. J lost 3 bases, V lost 1 base, and 9 bases had no gene match. Germline V gives CDR1 MGHRA, CDR2 YSYEKL. The CDR3 sequence: CASSQGNFGRSYNEQFF. The DNA of the CDR3 is TGCGCCAGCAGCCAAGGAAACTTCGGGAGGAGCTACAATGAGCAGTTCTTC.

This rearrangement joins TRBV5-1 to TRBJ1-6; TRBD1 agrees at 9 bases. V dropped 4 bases and J dropped 9; count of bases not matched to a gene: 14. This CDR3 has 17 residues. Germline V gene sequence: CDR1 SGHRS, CDR2 YFSETQ. The CDR3: CASSPLDPTGGGSPLHF. DNA for the CDR3: TGCGCCAGCAGCCCCCTCGATCCCACAGGGGGCGGTTCACCCCTCCACTTT.

The chain joins TRBV5-1 to TRBJ2-3; the match to TRBD1 covers 7 bases. The V and J ends lost 4 bases and 4 bases, in that order; junction bases with no gene match: 12. The CDR3 is 16 amino acids. CDR1 and CDR2 from the germline V gene are SGHRS and YFSETQ. CDR3 DNA sequence: TGCGCCAGCAGCCCCGGCACAGGGGATTTAGCAGATACGCAGTATTTT. Encoded protein: CASSPGTGDLADTQYF.

This clone appeared a single time. The chain uses TRBV19 and TRBJ2-3, with 8 bases identical to TRBD2. The germline gives CDR1 LNHDA, CDR2 SQIVND (reference sequence). This CDR3 contains 17 residues. The ends lost 3 bases at V and 5 bases at J; junction bases unmatched: 13. This CDR3 is CASSMYQRGPYRDTQYF. The CDR3 coding sequence is TGTGCCAGTAGTATGTACCAGCGGGGGCCGTACAGAGATACGCAGTATTTT. The full variable domain, its missing parts supplied by reference TRBV19 and TRBJ2-3, is DGGITQSPKYLFRKEGQNVTLSCEQNLNHDAMYWYRQDPGQGLRLIYYSQIVNDFQKGDIAEGYSVSREKKESFPLTVTSAQKNPTAFYLCASSMYQRGPYRDTQYFGPGTRLTVL.

The chain links TRBV19 to TRBJ1-1, with D uncertain. Germline V lookup: CDR1 LNHDA, CDR2 SQIVND (reference sequence). The CDR3 length is 12 residues. V lost 7 bases and J 9 bases, leaving 15 bases between the germline ends. The CDR3 DNA is TGTGCCAGTATAAGACACCCCCTTAAAGCTTTCTTT. Translated, it gives CASIRHPLKAFF.